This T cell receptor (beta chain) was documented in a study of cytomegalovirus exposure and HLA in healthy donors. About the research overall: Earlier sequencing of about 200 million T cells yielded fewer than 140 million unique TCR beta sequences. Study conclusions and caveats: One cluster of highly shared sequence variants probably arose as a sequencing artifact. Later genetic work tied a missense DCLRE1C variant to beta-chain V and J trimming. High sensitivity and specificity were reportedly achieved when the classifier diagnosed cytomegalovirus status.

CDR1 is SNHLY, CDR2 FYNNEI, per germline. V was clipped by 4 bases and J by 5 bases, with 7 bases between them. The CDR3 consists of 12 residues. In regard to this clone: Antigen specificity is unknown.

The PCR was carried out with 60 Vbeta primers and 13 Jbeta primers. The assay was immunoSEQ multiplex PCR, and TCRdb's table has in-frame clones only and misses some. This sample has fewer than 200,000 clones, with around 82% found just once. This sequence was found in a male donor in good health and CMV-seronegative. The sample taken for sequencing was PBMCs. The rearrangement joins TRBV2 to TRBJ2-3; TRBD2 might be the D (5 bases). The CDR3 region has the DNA TGTGCCAGCAGTGTCCGGGGAGATACGCAGTATTTT. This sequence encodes CASSVRGDTQYF.